The 10 T cell receptor beta chains below were found in one sample sequenced in a study of T cells in Graves' hyperthyroidism and ophthalmopathy. TCR beta CDR3 regions were amplified from RNA. An initial round of RT-PCR targeting the TCR CDR3 relied on the HTBI primer set. TCRdb fed the multiplex PCR reads into MiXCR, producing one record per CDR3 protein. The data show 600,000 to 800,000 distinct CDR3 sequences, under 45% seen once. Sequencing was done on a sample of blood. The receptor set was obtained from a woman aged 40 to 55 with Graves' hyperthyroidism.

This rearrangement joins TRBV7-2 to TRBJ2-5; D is tentatively TRBD1 or TRBD2 (6 bases each). Trimming took 4 bases from V and 3 from J, leaving 15 bases between them. The CDR3 is 15 amino acids. CDR1 and CDR2 (germline): SGHTA, FQGNSA. The CDR3 DNA follows: TGTGCCAGCAGCTCCGGGGGCGCTTACAAAGAGACCCAGTACTTC. Protein sequence: CASSSGGAYKETQYF. Full variable domain (missing parts from reference TRBV7-2 and TRBJ2-5): GAGVSQSPSNKVTEKGKDVELRCDPISGHTALYWYRQSLGQGLEFLIYFQGNSAPDKSGLPSDRFSAERTGGSVSTLTIQRTQQEDSAVYLCASSSGGAYKETQYFGPGTRLLVL.

V gene TRBV7-9 combines with J gene TRBJ1-5; D is unresolved. Looked up from germline, CDR1 is SEHNR and CDR2 is FQNEAQ (reference sequence). CDR3 length equals 18 residues. Trimming cost V 3 bases and J 2 bases, with 20 bases left between them. This CDR3 is CASSFHRGGSERNQPQHF. For the CDR3, the DNA is TGTGCCAGCAGCTTTCACCGTGGAGGGTCTGAACGCAATCAGCCCCAGCATTTT.

The chain joins TRBV5-4 to TRBJ1-2; no reliable D call. Germline V CDR1 and CDR2: SGHNT, YYREEE (reference sequence). CDR3 length equals 14 residues. Trimming left V 0 bases short and J 4 bases short, with 10 bases between. The CDR3 DNA reads as TGTGCCAGCAGCTTGGTAGGGCAGCTCTATGGCTACACCTTC. Amino acid sequence: CASSLVGQLYGYTF. Variable domain in full (rest from reference TRBV5-4 and TRBJ1-2): ETGVTQSPTHLIKTRGQQVTLRCSSQSGHNTVSWYQQALGQGPQFIFQYYREEENGRGNFPPRFSGLQFPNYSSELNVNALELDDSALYLCASSLVGQLYGYTFGSGTRLTVV.

The table lists this clonotype with a few counts. The V and J genes are TRBV2 and TRBJ2-7, with a tentative D call TRBD2 (5 bases). The CDR3 has 15 amino acids. CDR1 and CDR2 from the germline V gene are SNHLY and FYNNEI. V lost 6 bases, J lost 3 bases, and 18 bases lay in between. This chain's CDR3 is CASSAGGDYLYEQYF. The CDR3 nucleotides read TGTGCCAGCAGCGCTGGAGGAGACTACCTCTACGAGCAGTACTTC. Combining the CDR3 with reference TRBV2 and TRBJ2-7 gives the whole variable domain EPEVTQTPSHQVTQMGQEVILRCVPISNHLYFYWYRQILGQKVEFLVSFYNNEISEKSEIFDDQFSVERPDGSNFTLKIRSTKLEDSAMYFCASSAGGDYLYEQYFGPGTRLTVT.

The table lists this clonotype with many counts. The rearrangement uses TRBV29-1 and TRBJ1-1; no clear D. Germline assignment: CDR1 SQVTM and CDR2 ANQGSEA. This CDR3 comprises 9 residues. Trimming left V 0 bases short and J 13 bases short, with 6 bases between. DNA for the CDR3: TGCAGCGTTGAAGAAAGTGGTTTCTTT. As protein: CSVEESGFF.

V gene TRBV11-2 combines with J gene TRBJ1-2, with 8 bases lining up with TRBD1. V shed 7 bases and J 5 bases; nucleotides not matched to a gene: 6. Germline V CDR1 and CDR2: SGHAT, FQNNGV. The CDR3 is 13 residues long. CDR3 sequence reads: CASTRTGLYGYTF. CDR3 sequence (DNA): TGTGCCAGCACCAGGACAGGGTTGTATGGCTACACCTTC.

This clonotype was counted only a few times. The CDR3, as DNA: TGTGCCAGCAGCCAAGGTACAGGGAACAATGGCTACACCTTC. It translates to CASSQGTGNNGYTF. The chain links TRBV4-2 to TRBJ1-2; a weak D match, TRBD1 (6 bases). V lost 1 base and J lost 6, with 12 bases in between. The CDR3 is made up of 14 amino acids. CDR1 LGHNA and CDR2 YNFKEQ come from the germline V gene.

This clonotype has only one observation. The CDR3 here is CSARGDRVETNEKLFF. The CDR3 DNA is TGCAGTGCTAGAGGGGACAGGGTAGAAACTAATGAAAAACTGTTTTTT. The chain links TRBV20-1 to TRBJ1-4; 9 bases are a match to TRBD1. CDR1 DFQATT and CDR2 SNEGSKA come from the germline V gene (reference sequence). After removal of 1 base from V and 1 base from J, the junction contained 4 bases not matched to a gene. The CDR3 is made up of 16 amino acids.

This clonotype was seen repeatedly, ten times or more. The chain combines TRBV15 with TRBJ1-3; D call uncertain. The CDR3 has 13 residues. Per germline, CDR1 LNHNV and CDR2 YYDKDF (reference sequence). Trimming removed 7 bases at V and 0 bases at J, with 7 bases between. This chain's CDR3 is CATTVSSGNTIYF. The CDR3 region has the DNA TGTGCCACCACAGTTAGCTCTGGAAACACCATATATTTT.

The sample holds many counts of this clonotype. The rearrangement links TRBV7-3 to TRBJ2-5, with 7 bases that match TRBD1. CDR3 length equals 14 residues. The germline V gene encodes CDR1 SGHTA and CDR2 FQGTGA. V was pared by 0 bases and J by 6 bases, with 4 bases of the junction left unmatched. The CDR3 reads CASSLTGGSKTQYF. The DNA for the CDR3 is TGTGCCAGCAGCTTAACAGGGGGCTCGAAGACCCAGTACTTC.